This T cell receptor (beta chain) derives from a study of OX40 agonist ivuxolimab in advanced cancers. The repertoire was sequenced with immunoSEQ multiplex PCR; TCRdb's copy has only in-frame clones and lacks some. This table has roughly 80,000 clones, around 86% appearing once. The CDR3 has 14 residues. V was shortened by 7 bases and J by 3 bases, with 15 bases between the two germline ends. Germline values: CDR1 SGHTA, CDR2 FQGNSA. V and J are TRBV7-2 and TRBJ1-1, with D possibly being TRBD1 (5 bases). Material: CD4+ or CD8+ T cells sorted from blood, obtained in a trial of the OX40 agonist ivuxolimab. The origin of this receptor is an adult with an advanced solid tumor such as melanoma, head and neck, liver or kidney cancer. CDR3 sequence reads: CASTTRRGYTEAFF. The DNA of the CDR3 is TGTGCCAGCACCACCCGGCGGGGGTACACTGAAGCTTTCTTT.